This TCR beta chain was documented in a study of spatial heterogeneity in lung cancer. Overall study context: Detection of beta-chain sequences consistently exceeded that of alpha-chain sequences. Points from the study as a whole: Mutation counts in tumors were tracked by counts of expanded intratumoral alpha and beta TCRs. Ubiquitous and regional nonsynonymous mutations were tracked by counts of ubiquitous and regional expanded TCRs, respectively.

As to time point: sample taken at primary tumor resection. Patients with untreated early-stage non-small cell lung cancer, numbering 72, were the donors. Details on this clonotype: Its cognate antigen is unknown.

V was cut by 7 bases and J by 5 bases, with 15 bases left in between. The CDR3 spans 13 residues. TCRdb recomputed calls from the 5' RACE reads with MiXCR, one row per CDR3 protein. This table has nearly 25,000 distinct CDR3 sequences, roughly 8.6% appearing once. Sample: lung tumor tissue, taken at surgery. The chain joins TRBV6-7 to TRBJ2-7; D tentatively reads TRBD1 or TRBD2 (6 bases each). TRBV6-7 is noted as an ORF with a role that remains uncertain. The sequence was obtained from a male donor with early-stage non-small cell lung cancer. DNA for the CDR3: TGTGCCAGCAAAGCGGGCAGGGGAGACGAGCAGTACTTC. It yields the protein CASKAGRGDEQYF.